The 29 T cell receptor beta chains reported below all come from one sample, sequenced in a study of blood T cells in healthy people across ages. Next came a second PCR, run for about 6 to 12 cycles, which used a sample-barcoded 5' primer along with a J-beta primer mix. From the 5' RACE reads, TCRdb called clonotypes with MiXCR, one entry per CDR3 protein. In the table there are approximately 760,000 distinct CDR3 sequences, 25% of which are singletons. Another study also made use of these data, one on T cells of mothers and their children.

Sequenced input: blood. The receptor set was obtained from a boy aged 5-17 years in good health.

V and J are TRBV5-1 and TRBJ1-1; no clear D. V lost 4 bases and J 2 bases, leaving 12 bases between the germline ends. The germline V gene encodes CDR1 SGHRS and CDR2 YFSETQ. This CDR3 comprises 14 residues. This CDR3 is CASSPPADNTEAFF. In nucleotides, the CDR3 is TGCGCCAGCAGCCCCCCGGCAGACAACACTGAAGCTTTCTTT.

V is TRBV27 and J is TRBJ2-1, with D perhaps TRBD1 (6 bases). The J call may not be correct, given that the DNA end is closer to TRBJ2-7. Germline V gene sequence: CDR1 MNHEY, CDR2 SMNVEV (reference sequence). CDR3 length: 14 residues. In nucleotides, the CDR3 is TGTGCCAGCAGTTTACATCAGGGGCGTAACGAGCAGTACTTC. Its translation is CASSLHQGRNEQYF.

This clonotype was observed a few times. The chain joins TRBV5-1 to TRBJ2-5, with 9 positions matching TRBD2. The CDR3 runs to 14 residues. In germline, CDR1 is SGHRS, CDR2 YFSETQ. V lost 7 bases to trimming and J lost 4 bases; unmatched junction nucleotides: 8. CDR3 sequence: CASGPRREGETQYF. The CDR3, as DNA: TGCGCCAGCGGACCCCGGCGGGAGGGAGAGACCCAGTACTTC.

CDR3 sequence reads: CASSPTGGSGAGELFF. CDR3 sequence (DNA): TGTGCCAGCAGTCCGACGGGGGGCTCCGGGGCCGGGGAGCTGTTTTTT. The chain carries TRBV12-3 or TRBV12-4 and TRBJ2-2, with D possibly TRBD2 on 7 matching bases. The length of the CDR3 is 16 residues. Trimming pared 5 bases from V and 6 bases from J, leaving 19 bases between.

This clonotype was found a few times. The genes are TRBV6-5 and TRBJ2-5; 8 nucleotides match TRBD1. Trimming cost V 5 bases and J 7 bases; bases outside gene matches: 9. The CDR3 covers 14 residues. Germline lookup yields CDR1 MNHEY and CDR2 SVGAGI. The CDR3 DNA is TGTGCCAGCAGTCCAGGGGGCCCTCCGGCGACCCAGTACTTC. Translation gives CASSPGGPPATQYF.

The rearrangement uses TRBV6-1 and TRBJ2-3; 8 positions match TRBD1. After removal of 6 bases from V and 4 bases from J, the junction contained 6 bases not matched to a gene. CDR3 length: 14 amino acids. Germline CDR1 MNHNS, CDR2 SASEGT. The CDR3 DNA is TGTGCCAGCAGCCCAGGGGGCCCGCCAGATACGCAGTATTTT. Protein sequence: CASSPGGPPDTQYF.

The genes are TRBV20-1 and TRBJ1-2, with a weak D call TRBD1 (6 bases). The CDR3 spans 12 residues. V lost 6 bases and J lost 7, with 15 bases in between. Germline CDR1 DFQATT, CDR2 SNEGSKA (reference sequence). CDR3: CSARPRGFGYTF. DNA for the CDR3: TGCAGTGCCCGACCCAGGGGTTTTGGCTACACCTTC.

The chain uses TRBV27 and TRBJ2-5; weak D call: TRBD1 (6 bases). The J call may be mistaken, given a closer DNA end match to TRBJ2-1. Per germline, CDR1 MNHEY and CDR2 SMNVEV (reference sequence). The CDR3 sequence is 15 residues long. The chain's CDR3 is CASSLQGLAGNEQFF. CDR3 DNA sequence: TGTGCCAGCAGCCTACAGGGTCTGGCCGGCAATGAGCAGTTCTTC.

About this clonotype itself: Its ends do not fully match the called genes, so a read error is possible. The chain links TRBV24-1 to TRBJ2-1, with a weak D call TRBD2 (5 bases). Germline assignment: CDR1 KGHDR and CDR2 SFDVKD. There are 12 residues in the CDR3. The CDR3 region is CATSDPEGEQLF. Here the CDR3 DNA reads TGTGCCACCAGTGACCCCGAGGGTGAGCAGCTCTTC.

This rearrangement joins TRBV7-2 to TRBJ2-5, with 14 bases that match TRBD2. Per germline, CDR1 SGHTA and CDR2 FQGNSA. The CDR3 consists of 16 residues. Losses at the gene ends were 3 bases for V and 5 bases for J; bases not matched to a gene: 5. The CDR3 nucleotides are TGTGCCAGCAGCTTCCCCGGGACTAGCGGGAGCGAGACCCAGTACTTC. This encodes CASSFPGTSGSETQYF.

This clonotype was seen a few times. The rearrangement uses TRBV5-1 and TRBJ2-1; D may be TRBD2 (5 bases). The CDR3 consists of 14 residues. Germline CDR1 SGHRS, CDR2 YFSETQ. Trimming took 3 bases from V and 5 from J, leaving 12 bases between them. CDR3 nucleotide sequence: TGCGCCAGCAGCTCGGGGTGGGAGAACAATGAGCAGTTCTTC. It specifies CASSSGWENNEQFF.

This rearrangement joins TRBV18 to TRBJ2-1, with D possibly matching TRBD1 (7 bases). Per germline, CDR1 KGHSH and CDR2 LQKENI. V was pared by 5 bases and J by 9 bases, with 11 bases between. The CDR3 runs to 12 residues. CDR3 loop: CASSRQGGEQFF. The CDR3 DNA reads TGTGCCAGCTCAAGACAGGGAGGTGAGCAGTTCTTC.

This clonotype was seen more than once but under ten times. The chain links TRBV24-1 to TRBJ1-5; D possibly corresponds to TRBD1 (6 bases). Germline V gene data show CDR1 as KGHDR and CDR2 as SFDVKD. CDR3 length: 14 residues. V lost 9 bases and J lost 3, with 14 bases in between. CDR3 sequence reads: CATGAGGSNQPQHF. The DNA for the CDR3 is TGTGCCACCGGGGCGGGGGGCTCCAATCAGCCCCAGCATTTT.

The table lists this clonotype with a few counts. This chain connects TRBV7-2 to TRBJ2-5, with D perhaps matching TRBD1 or TRBD2 (5 bases each). Deletions cut 1 base from V and 3 bases from J, with 12 bases between. This CDR3 spans 15 amino acids. The germline V gene has CDR1 SGHTA and CDR2 FQGNSA. CDR3 region: CASSLEMGPEETQYF. CDR3 coding DNA: TGTGCCAGCAGCTTAGAGATGGGACCAGAAGAGACCCAGTACTTC. The whole variable domain, filled in from reference TRBV7-2 and TRBJ2-5, reads GAGVSQSPSNKVTEKGKDVELRCDPISGHTALYWYRQSLGQGLEFLIYFQGNSAPDKSGLPSDRFSAERTGGSVSTLTIQRTQQEDSAVYLCASSLEMGPEETQYFGPGTRLLVL.

This clonotype has a handful of counts. The chain is built from TRBV5-4 and TRBJ1-6; a possible D gene is TRBD1 (5 bases). CDR1 is SGHNT, CDR2 YYREEE, per germline (reference sequence). This CDR3 has 15 residues. V was clipped by 2 bases and J by 9 bases, with 15 bases between them. The chain's CDR3 is CASSLGGRDGSPLHF. CDR3 coding DNA: TGTGCCAGCAGCTTAGGTGGCAGGGACGGTTCACCCCTCCACTTT.

The chain couples TRBV7-2 to TRBJ2-6; TRBD1 aligns across 7 bases. The CDR3 length is 15 residues. From germline, CDR1 is SGHTA and CDR2 FQGNSA. V was clipped by 5 bases and J by 4 bases; unmatched bases: 5. The CDR3 coding sequence is TGTGCCAGCAGCCTCAACAGGGGAGGGGCCAACGTCCTGACTTTC. Protein sequence: CASSLNRGGANVLTF.

The V gene is TRBV5-1, the J gene TRBJ2-7; TRBD2 agrees at 10 bases. J gave up 0 bases and V 0 bases, and 3 bases lay outside the gene matches. The CDR3 consists of 16 residues. CDR1 and CDR2 (germline): SGHRS, YFSETQ. As DNA, the CDR3 is TGCGCCAGCAGCTTGGAAGCTAGCGGGAGCTCCTACGAGCAGTACTTC. Translating gives CASSLEASGSSYEQYF.

This clonotype showed up just a few times. The rearrangement links TRBV7-9 to TRBJ1-1; a weak D match, TRBD1 (6 bases). The germline CDR1 and CDR2 sequences are SEHNR and FQNEAQ (reference sequence). V shed 5 bases and J shed 1 base, with 14 bases lying between them. The CDR3 totals 15 residues. The CDR3 spells CASSSRGPGNTEAFF. CDR3 DNA sequence: TGTGCCAGCAGCAGCAGGGGCCCCGGGAACACTGAAGCTTTCTTT.

Only a few counts were recorded for this clonotype. CDR3 in DNA: TGTGCCAGCAGCCAAATGGGGACAGGGGGCTACCAAGAGACCCAGTACTTC. This encodes CASSQMGTGGYQETQYF. This chain joins TRBV4-2 and TRBJ2-5; 12 bases are shared with TRBD1. The CDR3 contains 17 residues. The germline V gene encodes CDR1 LGHNA and CDR2 YNFKEQ. With V trimmed by 2 bases and J by 0 bases, 4 bases remained unmatched.

This clonotype was counted between two and nine times. No conserved phenylalanine or tryptophan ends this CDR3, so it is likely a read error. The J gene is TRBJ1-2, the V gene TRBV5-5, with TRBD1 matching over 7 bases. The length of the CDR3 is 14 residues. V dropped 0 bases and J dropped 4; count of bases not matched to a gene: 3. Germline V CDR1 and CDR2: SGHKS, YYEKEE (reference sequence). Here the CDR3 reads CASSLDRGSYGYTL. CDR3 DNA: TGTGCCAGCAGCTTGGACAGGGGAAGCTATGGCTACACCCTC.

The J gene is TRBJ2-1, the V gene TRBV11-2; D is unresolved. Germline V CDR1 and CDR2: SGHAT, FQNNGV. The CDR3 runs 16 residues. Trimming left V 2 bases short and J 3 bases short, with 14 bases between. This CDR3 is CASSLISEPIYNEQFF. CDR3 nucleotides: TGTGCCAGCAGCTTAATCTCAGAGCCCATCTACAATGAGCAGTTCTTC.

This chain connects TRBV6-2 or TRBV6-3 to TRBJ1-1; unclear D gene. Germline V gives CDR1 MNHEY, CDR2 SVGEGT. CDR3 size: 12 residues. V dropped 6 bases and J dropped 6 bases, with 11 bases sitting between them. CDR3 bases: TGTGCCAGCAGCTCGGGGAGCCCTGAAGCTTTCTTT. This codes for CASSSGSPEAFF.

V and J are TRBV4-2 and TRBJ2-1, with 12 positions matching TRBD2. The DNA end lines up better with TRBJ2-5; the J call may be wrong. The CDR3 has 18 amino acids. CDR1 and CDR2 from the germline V gene are LGHNA and YNFKEQ. The CDR3 loop reads CASSQETSGGQVVETQYF. CDR3 bases: TGTGCCAGCAGCCAAGAAACTAGCGGGGGGCAAGTTGTAGAGACCCAGTACTTC.

In its sample, this clonotype was seen a few times. V and J are TRBV13 and TRBJ2-3; TRBD2 matches 8 bases. In germline, CDR1 is PRHDT, CDR2 FYEKMQ (reference sequence). The CDR3 extends over 18 amino acids. Trimming removed 5 bases from V and 6 bases from J; junction bases left unmatched: 19. The CDR3 region has the DNA TGTGCCAGCAGCCGCAACCCACTGACTAGCGTCAGGCCCGATACGCAGTATTTT. Its protein product is CASSRNPLTSVRPDTQYF.

This rearrangement joins TRBV7-9 to TRBJ2-7, with D unresolved. The V end was cut by 5 bases, the J end by 6 bases, with 11 bases between. This CDR3 has 12 residues. Germline values: CDR1 SEHNR, CDR2 FQNEAQ (reference sequence). CDR3 in amino acids: CASSNVHPEQYF. The CDR3 DNA reads as TGTGCCAGCAGCAATGTGCACCCCGAGCAGTACTTC.

V usage is TRBV7-8 and J usage is TRBJ2-3; 7 bases match TRBD2. Germline CDR1 is SGHVS and CDR2 is FQNEAQ. Germline trimming cut 4 bases from V and 3 bases from J; bases unmatched to any gene: 10. The CDR3 extends over 16 amino acids. CDR3 nucleotide sequence: TGTGCCAGCAGCTCGTATGGGGGGGGAGGGACAGATACGCAGTATTTT. Protein: CASSSYGGGGTDTQYF.

This clonotype occurred a few times. The V and J genes are TRBV12-3 or TRBV12-4 and TRBJ2-3, with 8 bases matching TRBD2. V lost 8 bases and J lost 1; bases outside the gene matches: 5. The CDR3 has 14 residues. CDR3 region: CASSTSVGTDTQYF. The CDR3, as DNA: TGTGCCAGCTCGACTAGCGTTGGCACAGATACGCAGTATTTT.

This clonotype was seen a few times. This sequence joins TRBV7-2 and TRBJ2-7, with D possibly matching TRBD1 (6 bases). V was clipped by 4 bases and J by 5 bases, with 21 bases between them. Germline V gene sequence: CDR1 SGHTA, CDR2 FQGNSA. The CDR3 has 16 residues. CDR3 sequence: CASSSLQGRNWDEQYF. The CDR3 nucleotides are TGTGCCAGCAGCTCTCTACAGGGTAGAAATTGGGACGAGCAGTACTTC.

In this sample, this clonotype turned up once. A read error may account for a junction end that differs from germline. The J gene is TRBJ2-2, the V gene TRBV29-1; TRBD1 aligns across 7 bases. CDR1 SQVTM and CDR2 ANQGSEA come from the germline V gene. The CDR3 is 13 amino acids. The CDR3 reads CSVEGANTGDLFF. Written as DNA, the CDR3 is TGCAGCGTAGAGGGGGCGAACACCGGGGACCTGTTTTTT.